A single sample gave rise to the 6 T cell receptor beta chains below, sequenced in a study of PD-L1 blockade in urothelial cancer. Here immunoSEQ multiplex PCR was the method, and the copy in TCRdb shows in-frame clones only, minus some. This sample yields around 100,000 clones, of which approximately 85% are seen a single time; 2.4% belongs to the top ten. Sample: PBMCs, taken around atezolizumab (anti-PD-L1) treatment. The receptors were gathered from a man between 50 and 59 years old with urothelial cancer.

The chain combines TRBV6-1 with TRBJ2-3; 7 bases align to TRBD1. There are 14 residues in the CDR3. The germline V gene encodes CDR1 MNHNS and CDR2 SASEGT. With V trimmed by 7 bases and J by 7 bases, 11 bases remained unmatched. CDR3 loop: CASIGQEPRNTQYF. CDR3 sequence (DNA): TGTGCCAGCATTGGACAGGAACCTCGGAATACGCAGTATTTT.

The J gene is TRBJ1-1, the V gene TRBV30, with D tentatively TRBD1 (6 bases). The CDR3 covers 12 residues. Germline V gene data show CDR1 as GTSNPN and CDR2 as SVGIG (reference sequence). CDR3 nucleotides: TGTGCGGGGTGGGGGCCGGGCACTGAAGCTTTCTTT. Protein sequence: CAGWGPGTEAFF.

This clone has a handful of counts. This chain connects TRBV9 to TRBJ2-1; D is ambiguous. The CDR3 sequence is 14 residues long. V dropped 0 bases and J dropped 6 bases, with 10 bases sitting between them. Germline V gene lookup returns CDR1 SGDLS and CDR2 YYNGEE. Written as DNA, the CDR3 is TGTGCCAGCAGCGTAGGATGGGCTACCAATGAGCAGTTCTTC. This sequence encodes CASSVGWATNEQFF.

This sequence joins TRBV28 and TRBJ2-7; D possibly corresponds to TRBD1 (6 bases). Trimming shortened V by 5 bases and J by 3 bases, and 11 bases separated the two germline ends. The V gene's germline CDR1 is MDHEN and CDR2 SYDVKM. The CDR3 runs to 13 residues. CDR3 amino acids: CASSLGHIYEQYF. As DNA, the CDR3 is TGTGCCAGCAGTCTGGGACACATCTACGAGCAGTACTTC.

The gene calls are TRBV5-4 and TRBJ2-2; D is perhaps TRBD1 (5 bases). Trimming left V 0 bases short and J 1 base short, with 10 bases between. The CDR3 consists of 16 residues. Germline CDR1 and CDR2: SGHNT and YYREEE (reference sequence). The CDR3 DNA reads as TGTGCCAGCAGCTTGGGGGCAGGGATGAACACCGGGGAGCTGTTTTTT. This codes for CASSLGAGMNTGELFF.

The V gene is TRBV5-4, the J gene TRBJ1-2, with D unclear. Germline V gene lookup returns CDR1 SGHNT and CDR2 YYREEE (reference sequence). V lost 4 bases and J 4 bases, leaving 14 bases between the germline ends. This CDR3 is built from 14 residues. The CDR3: CASSADGYSYGYTF. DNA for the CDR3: TGTGCCAGCAGCGCTGACGGTTACAGCTATGGCTACACCTTC.